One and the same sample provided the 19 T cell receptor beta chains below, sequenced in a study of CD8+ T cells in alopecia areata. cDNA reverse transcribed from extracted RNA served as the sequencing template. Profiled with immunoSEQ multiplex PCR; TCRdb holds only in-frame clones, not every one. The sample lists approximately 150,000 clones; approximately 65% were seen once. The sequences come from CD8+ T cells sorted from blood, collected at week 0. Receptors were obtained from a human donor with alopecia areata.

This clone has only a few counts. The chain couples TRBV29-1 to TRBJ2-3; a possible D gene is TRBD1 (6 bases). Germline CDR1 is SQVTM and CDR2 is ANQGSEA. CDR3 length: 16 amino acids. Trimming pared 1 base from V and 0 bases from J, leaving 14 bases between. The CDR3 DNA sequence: TGCAGCGTTGAAGCCTACAGGGTACTAAGCACAGATACGCAGTATTTT. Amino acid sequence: CSVEAYRVLSTDTQYF.

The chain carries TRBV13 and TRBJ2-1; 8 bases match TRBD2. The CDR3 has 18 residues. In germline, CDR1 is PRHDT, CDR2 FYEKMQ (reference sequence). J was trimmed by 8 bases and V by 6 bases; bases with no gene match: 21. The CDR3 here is CASRAYSVPGLDMDEQFF. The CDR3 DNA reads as TGTGCCAGCAGAGCTTATAGCGTCCCGGGACTAGACATGGATGAGCAGTTCTTC.

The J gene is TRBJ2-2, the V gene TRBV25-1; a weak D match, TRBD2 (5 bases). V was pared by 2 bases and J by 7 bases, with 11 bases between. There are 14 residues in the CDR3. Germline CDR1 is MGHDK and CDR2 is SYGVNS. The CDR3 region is CASSEGLAIGELFF. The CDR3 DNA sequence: TGTGCCAGCAGTGAAGGCCTAGCTATCGGGGAGCTGTTTTTT.

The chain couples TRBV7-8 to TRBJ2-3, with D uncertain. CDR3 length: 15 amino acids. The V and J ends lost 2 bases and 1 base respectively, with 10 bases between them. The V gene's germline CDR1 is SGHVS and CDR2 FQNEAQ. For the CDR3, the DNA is TGTGCCAGCAGCTTATTGATGAGCGGCACAGATACGCAGTATTTT. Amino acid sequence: CASSLLMSGTDTQYF.

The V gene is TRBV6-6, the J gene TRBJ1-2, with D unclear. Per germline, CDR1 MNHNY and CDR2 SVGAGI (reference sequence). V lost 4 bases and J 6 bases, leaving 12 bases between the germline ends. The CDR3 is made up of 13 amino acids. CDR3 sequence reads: CASSSPDPHGYTF. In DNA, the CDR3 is TGTGCCAGCAGTTCCCCGGATCCGCATGGCTACACCTTC.

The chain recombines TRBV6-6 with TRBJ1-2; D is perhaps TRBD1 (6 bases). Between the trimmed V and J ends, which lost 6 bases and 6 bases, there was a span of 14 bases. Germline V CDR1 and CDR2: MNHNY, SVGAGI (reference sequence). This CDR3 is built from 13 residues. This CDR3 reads CASSRGGGDGYTF. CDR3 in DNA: TGTGCCAGCAGCCGTGGAGGGGGGGATGGCTACACCTTC.

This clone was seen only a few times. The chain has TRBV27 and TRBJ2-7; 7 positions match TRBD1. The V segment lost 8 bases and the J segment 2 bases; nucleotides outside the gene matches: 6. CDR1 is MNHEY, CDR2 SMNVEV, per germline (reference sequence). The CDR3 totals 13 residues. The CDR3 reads CASPTGSPYEQYF. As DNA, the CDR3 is TGTGCCAGCCCGACAGGGTCCCCCTACGAGCAGTACTTC.

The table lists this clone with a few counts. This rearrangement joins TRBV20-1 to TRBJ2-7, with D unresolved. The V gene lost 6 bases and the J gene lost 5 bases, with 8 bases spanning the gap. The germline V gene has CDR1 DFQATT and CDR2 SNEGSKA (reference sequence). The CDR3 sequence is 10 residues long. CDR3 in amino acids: CSAGVNEQYF. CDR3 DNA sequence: TGCAGTGCCGGAGTTAACGAGCAGTACTTC.

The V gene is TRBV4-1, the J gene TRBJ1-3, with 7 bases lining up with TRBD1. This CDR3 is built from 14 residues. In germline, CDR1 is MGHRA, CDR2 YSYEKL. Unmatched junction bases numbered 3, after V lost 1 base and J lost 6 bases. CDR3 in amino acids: CASSQVQGKNTIYF. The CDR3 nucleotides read TGCGCCAGCAGCCAAGTACAGGGGAAAAACACCATATATTTT.

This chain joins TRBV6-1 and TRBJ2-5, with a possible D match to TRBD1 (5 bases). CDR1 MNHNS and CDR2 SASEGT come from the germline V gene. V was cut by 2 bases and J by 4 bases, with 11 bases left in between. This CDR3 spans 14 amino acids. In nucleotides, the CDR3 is TGTGCCAGCAGTGAATTCAGGGTGGCAGAGACCCAGTACTTC. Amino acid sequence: CASSEFRVAETQYF.

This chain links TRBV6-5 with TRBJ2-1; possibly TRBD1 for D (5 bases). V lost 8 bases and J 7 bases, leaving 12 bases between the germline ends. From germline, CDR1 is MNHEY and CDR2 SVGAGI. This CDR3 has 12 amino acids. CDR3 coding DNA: TGTGCCAGCGAAAGCAGGGAAAATGAGCAGTTCTTC. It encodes CASESRENEQFF.

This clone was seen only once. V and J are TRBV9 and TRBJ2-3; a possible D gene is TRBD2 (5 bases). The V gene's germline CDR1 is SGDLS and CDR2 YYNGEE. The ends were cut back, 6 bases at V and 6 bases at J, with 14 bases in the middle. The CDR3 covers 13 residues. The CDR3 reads CASTGLRGDTQYF. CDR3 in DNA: TGTGCCAGCACGGGTCTTCGCGGGGATACGCAGTATTTT.

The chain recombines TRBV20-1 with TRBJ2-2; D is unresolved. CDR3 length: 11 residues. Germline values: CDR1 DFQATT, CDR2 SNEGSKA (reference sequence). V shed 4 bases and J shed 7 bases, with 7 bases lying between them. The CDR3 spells CSATLRGELFF. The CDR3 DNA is TGCAGTGCTACCCTGCGCGGGGAGCTGTTTTTT.

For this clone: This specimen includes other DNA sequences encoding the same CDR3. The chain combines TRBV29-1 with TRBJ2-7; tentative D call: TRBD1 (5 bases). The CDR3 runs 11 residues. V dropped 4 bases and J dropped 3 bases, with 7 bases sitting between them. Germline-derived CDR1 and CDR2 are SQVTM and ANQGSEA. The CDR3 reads CSVVRDYEQYF. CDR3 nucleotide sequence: TGCAGCGTTGTCAGGGACTACGAGCAGTACTTC.

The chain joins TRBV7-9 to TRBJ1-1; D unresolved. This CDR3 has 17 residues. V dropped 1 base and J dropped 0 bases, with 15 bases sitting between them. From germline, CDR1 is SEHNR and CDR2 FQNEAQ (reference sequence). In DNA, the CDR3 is TGTGCCAGCAGCTTAGGCCCTCTGATCAGAGTGAACACTGAAGCTTTCTTT. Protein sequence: CASSLGPLIRVNTEAFF.

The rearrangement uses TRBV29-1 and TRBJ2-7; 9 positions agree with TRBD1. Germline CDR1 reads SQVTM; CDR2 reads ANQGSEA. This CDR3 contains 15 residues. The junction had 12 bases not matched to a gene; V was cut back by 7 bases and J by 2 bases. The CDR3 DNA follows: TGCAGCGCTAAAGCTAACCGGGACAGGGCCTACGAGCAGTACTTC. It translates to CSAKANRDRAYEQYF.

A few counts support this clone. CDR3: CASTHLNTGELFF. CDR3 nucleotides: TGTGCCAGCACTCATCTGAACACCGGGGAGCTGTTTTTT. The chain joins TRBV7-9 to TRBJ2-2; D call uncertain. V was shortened by 7 bases and J by 1 base, with 7 bases between the two germline ends. The CDR3 is made up of 13 amino acids. Germline V gives CDR1 SEHNR, CDR2 FQNEAQ (reference sequence).

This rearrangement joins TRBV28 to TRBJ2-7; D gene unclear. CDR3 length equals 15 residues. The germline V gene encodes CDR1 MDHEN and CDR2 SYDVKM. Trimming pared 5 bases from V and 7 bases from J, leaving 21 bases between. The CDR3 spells CASSIPLTRRREQYF. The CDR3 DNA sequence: TGTGCCAGCAGTATCCCCTTGACCCGTCGTAGGGAGCAGTACTTC.

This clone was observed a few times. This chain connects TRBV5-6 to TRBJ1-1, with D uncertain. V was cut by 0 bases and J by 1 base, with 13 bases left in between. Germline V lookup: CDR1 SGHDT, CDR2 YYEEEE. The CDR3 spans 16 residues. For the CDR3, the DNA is TGTGCCAGCAGCTTGGTTGGCGGGGAGACGAACACTGAAGCTTTCTTT. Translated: CASSLVGGETNTEAFF.